A selection of T cell receptor beta chains follows, all from one sample in a study of blood T cell repertoires in COVID-19. This table comes from immunoSEQ multiplex PCR, and its TCRdb copy is limited to in-frame clones, with some not included. The data show approximately 200,000 clones, roughly four fifths seen once. The specimen sequenced was peripheral blood. Receptors originate from a woman aged 30 to 39 who had recovered from COVID-19. Both conserved end residues are part of each CDR3. D genes are given only for firm matches. Only some rows state a clone size, as once, few, many or a class for expanded clones.

D: .
V: TRBV9
size: once
J: TRBJ2-7
CDR3: CASSVGGEVLGLEQYF

D: TRBD1
V: TRBV2
size: .
J: TRBJ1-5
CDR3: CASSWDRPSNQPQHF

D: .
V: TRBV19
size: .
J: TRBJ2-1
CDR3: CASSIVNGEQFF

D: .
V: TRBV6-5
size: .
J: TRBJ1-2
CDR3: CASSLDMRHLLF

D: TRBD1
V: TRBV7-3
size: .
J: TRBJ2-3
CDR3: CASSLDRAKDTQYF

D: TRBD1
V: TRBV28
size: .
J: TRBJ2-7
CDR3: CASSHLGTGGYEQYF

D: TRBD1
V: TRBV28
size: .
J: TRBJ2-7
CDR3: CASSFQGAYEQYF

D: TRBD2
V: TRBV7-9
size: once
J: TRBJ2-7
CDR3: CASSGGTSGYYEQYF

D: .
V: TRBV5-1
size: once
J: TRBJ2-3
CDR3: CASSPPVGDTHTQYF

D: .
V: TRBV11-2
size: .
J: TRBJ2-6
CDR3: CASSYIAGRKGANVLTF

D: TRBD1
V: TRBV5-1
size: .
J: TRBJ1-1
CDR3: CASSPDREGTEAFF

D: .
V: TRBV5-1
size: .
J: TRBJ1-1
CDR3: CASSSGQRDTEAFF

D: .
V: TRBV5-6
size: .
J: TRBJ2-7
CDR3: CASSSGLVLGRAEQYF

D: TRBD1
V: TRBV9
size: once
J: TRBJ1-4
CDR3: CASSTTGSNEKLFF

D: TRBD1
V: TRBV5-1
size: .
J: TRBJ1-5
CDR3: CASSLVGGAGQPQHF

D: TRBD2
V: TRBV29-1
size: .
J: TRBJ2-1
CDR3: CSVDHTSAPYNEQFF

D: TRBD1
V: TRBV29-1
size: .
J: TRBJ2-2
CDR3: CSVGDRGLTGELFF

D: .
V: TRBV29-1
size: .
J: TRBJ2-2
CDR3: CSVEAGLQDPGELFF

D: TRBD1
V: TRBV19
size: .
J: TRBJ1-1
CDR3: CASSRQGGGWTEAFF

D: TRBD1
V: TRBV6-1
size: .
J: TRBJ2-5
CDR3: CASSVHSGQGTETQYF

D: .
V: TRBV6-5
size: .
J: TRBJ2-5
CDR3: CASSYSWRAKTQYF

D: .
V: TRBV9
size: few
J: TRBJ2-3
CDR3: CASSVDLGPDTQYF

D: .
V: TRBV30
size: .
J: TRBJ2-4
CDR3: CAWSVPGRRDKNIQYF

D: .
V: TRBV5-6
size: .
J: TRBJ2-7
CDR3: CASSLGRDASYEQYF

D: .
V: TRBV27
size: .
J: TRBJ2-7
CDR3: CASSRKRSYEQYF